The present TCR beta chain was sequenced within a study of ipilimumab plus nivolumab after autologous stem cell transplantation. Study overall: The myeloma group: high-risk transplant-naive, or relapse within 3 years after first autologous transplant. Findings and limits, study-wide: Per the authors, repertoire, Treg and microbiota data justify further study.

Turning to this clone: The antigen remains unidentified.

The repertoire was sequenced with immunoSEQ multiplex PCR; TCRdb's copy has only in-frame clones and lacks some. This table holds some 9,800 clones, nearly 70% found once. Starting 14 to 28 days after autologous transplant, ipilimumab 1 mg/kg was given. Dosing: nivolumab 3 mg/kg IV, weeks 1, 4, 7, 10, then every two weeks to week 26. The sequence came from a female donor with multiple myeloma. The source material was PBMCs, sampled in a trial of ipilimumab plus nivolumab as post-transplant consolidation.

In DNA, the CDR3 is TGTGCCAGCAGCCAAGAACGACAGCCCCAGCATTTT. Encoded protein: CASSQERQPQHF. The chain has TRBV11-2 and TRBJ1-5, with D hard to call. CDR1 and CDR2 from the germline V gene are SGHAT and FQNNGV. V lost 5 bases and J 7 bases, leaving 9 bases between the germline ends. The length of the CDR3 is 12 residues.